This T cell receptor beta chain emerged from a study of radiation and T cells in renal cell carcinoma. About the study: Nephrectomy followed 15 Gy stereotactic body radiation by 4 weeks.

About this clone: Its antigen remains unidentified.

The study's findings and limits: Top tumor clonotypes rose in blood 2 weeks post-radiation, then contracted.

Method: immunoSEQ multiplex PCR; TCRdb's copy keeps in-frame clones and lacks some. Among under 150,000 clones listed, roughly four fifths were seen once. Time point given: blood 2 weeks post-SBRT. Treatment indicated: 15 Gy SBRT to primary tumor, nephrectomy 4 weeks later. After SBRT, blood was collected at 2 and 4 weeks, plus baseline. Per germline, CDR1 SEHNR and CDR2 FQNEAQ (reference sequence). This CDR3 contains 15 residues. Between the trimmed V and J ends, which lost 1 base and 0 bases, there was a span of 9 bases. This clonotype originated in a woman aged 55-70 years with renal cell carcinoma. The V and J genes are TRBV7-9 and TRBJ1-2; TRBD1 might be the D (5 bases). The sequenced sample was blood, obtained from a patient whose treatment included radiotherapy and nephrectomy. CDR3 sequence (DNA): TGTGCCAGCAGCTTAGACGGCAGGGCTAACTATGGCTACACCTTC. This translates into CASSLDGRANYGYTF.